This passage covers 24 T cell receptor beta chains from one sample sequenced in a study of T cells in Graves' hyperthyroidism and ophthalmopathy. Authors of the study amplified TCR beta CDR3 regions from RNA transcripts. HTBI primers were employed in a first-round RT-PCR of the TCR CDR3. TCRdb processed the multiplex PCR reads anew with MiXCR; each CDR3 protein has one entry. The sample yields some 300,000 distinct CDR3 sequences, roughly 13% seen once. Sequenced material: blood. These receptors came from a woman aged 25 to 39 with Graves' hyperthyroidism that later progressed to Graves' ophthalmopathy.

Worth noting for this clonotype: It may be a read error: a sequence one base away is much more abundant. The chain is built from TRBV12-5 and TRBJ2-2; a weak D match, TRBD1 (6 bases). The CDR3 sequence is 14 residues long. Trimming took off 3 bases at V and 1 base at J, with 6 bases between the two ends. Germline assignment: CDR1 LGHNT and CDR2 FRNRAP. CDR3 sequence: CASGLGGNTGELFF. CDR3 in DNA: TGTGCTAGTGGTTTAGGGGGGAACACCGGGGAGCTGTTTTTT.

As to this clonotype: A much larger clone lies one base from this, so it may be a read error. V gene TRBV28 combines with J gene TRBJ2-2; 10 bases line up with TRBD1. The CDR3 runs to 14 residues. CDR1 and CDR2 from the germline V gene are MDHEN and SYDVKM. The trim removed 8 bases at V and 8 bases at J, leaving 8 bases unmatched. The CDR3 coding sequence is TGTGCCAGCGGCCCGGACAGGGGGGGAGGGGAGCTGTTTTTT. This gives the protein CASGPDRGGGELFF.

This clonotype was picked up many times. The chain uses TRBV18 and TRBJ2-3, with no clear D. Germline V gene lookup returns CDR1 KGHSH and CDR2 LQKENI. The CDR3 extends over 15 amino acids. V was clipped by 2 bases and J by 1 base, with 10 bases between them. The CDR3 loop reads CASSPSGSRTDTQYF. The CDR3 nucleotides read TGTGCCAGCTCACCATCGGGCAGCCGCACAGATACGCAGTATTTT.

This clonotype was counted only a few times. This sequence joins TRBV25-1 and TRBJ2-1, with no clear D. Germline V gene sequence: CDR1 MGHDK, CDR2 SYGVNS. V was shortened by 7 bases and J by 3 bases, with 7 bases between the two germline ends. The CDR3 covers 12 residues. CDR3 sequence (DNA): TGTGCCAGCATAAAAGGCTACAATGAGCAGTTCTTC. Translating it yields CASIKGYNEQFF.

This clonotype showed up many times. The genes are TRBV12-3 or TRBV12-4 and TRBJ2-3; TRBD2 aligns across 9 bases. The CDR3 is 13 amino acids. V lost 9 bases, J lost 4 bases, and 5 bases stayed unmatched. The CDR3 coding sequence is TGTGCCAGTTTAGCGGGAGTCGCAGATACGCAGTATTTT. Protein: CASLAGVADTQYF.

This clonotype showed up many times. The J gene is TRBJ2-7, the V gene TRBV5-1, with TRBD1 matching 9 bases. The length of the CDR3 is 13 residues. The V gene end was trimmed by 4 bases and the J gene end by 5 bases; junction bases not matched to a gene: 4. Germline-derived CDR1 and CDR2 are SGHRS and YFSETQ. CDR3 loop: CASSERDRDEQYF. CDR3 DNA: TGCGCCAGCAGCGAAAGGGACAGGGACGAGCAGTACTTC.

This clonotype was observed a few times. This chain links TRBV5-1 with TRBJ2-7; D possibly corresponds to TRBD2 (7 bases). The CDR3 sequence is 17 residues long. CDR1 is SGHRS, CDR2 YFSETQ, per germline. Trimming cost V 4 bases and J 5 bases, with 25 bases left between them. The CDR3 DNA reads as TGCGCCAGCAGCCGTGTCGGGGGGCTCTTTGGGTTGGACGAGCAGTACTTC. Its protein is CASSRVGGLFGLDEQYF.

This clonotype was recorded many times. The J gene is TRBJ1-1, the V gene TRBV19; TRBD1 aligns across 7 bases. V was pared by 4 bases and J by 7 bases, with 9 bases of the junction left unmatched. Germline CDR1 and CDR2: LNHDA and SQIVND (reference sequence). CDR3 length: 14 residues. The CDR3 sequence: CASSTRRDRDEAFF. In DNA form, the CDR3 reads TGTGCCAGTAGTACTCGCCGGGACAGAGATGAAGCTTTCTTT.

This clonotype was observed many times. This rearrangement joins TRBV11-2 to TRBJ1-2; D uncertain. Between the trimmed V and J ends, which lost 5 bases and 8 bases, there was a span of 24 bases. Germline CDR1 SGHAT, CDR2 FQNNGV. The CDR3 contains 16 residues. The CDR3 is CASSPSGGRRNRGYTF. CDR3 nucleotides: TGTGCCAGCAGCCCCTCGGGAGGCCGCCGCAATCGGGGCTACACCTTC.

This clonotype turned up a few times. The CDR3 here is CASSPGTGMQFF. The DNA of the CDR3 is TGTGCCAGCAGTCCGGGGACAGGGATGCAGTTCTTC. The chain links TRBV12-3 or TRBV12-4 to TRBJ2-1; 9 bases agree with TRBD1. This CDR3 spans 12 amino acids. V lost 5 bases and J lost 12; bases outside the gene matches: 5.

This clonotype has at least ten counts. The chain employs TRBV15 and TRBJ1-1; D not certain. CDR1 and CDR2 (germline): LNHNV, YYDKDF (reference sequence). The length of the CDR3 is 14 residues. V was shortened by 6 bases and J by 1 base, with 12 bases between the two germline ends. The CDR3 coding sequence is TGTGCCACCAGTGTTACGAGAGAGAACACTGAAGCTTTCTTT. Translated: CATSVTRENTEAFF.

This clonotype was observed many times. The V gene is TRBV4-2, the J gene TRBJ1-1; no reliable D call. Germline lookup yields CDR1 LGHNA and CDR2 YNFKEQ. Trimming removed 0 bases at V and 8 bases at J, with 10 bases between. CDR3 length equals 13 residues. The CDR3 loop is CASSQDAAEEAFF. In nucleotides, the CDR3 is TGTGCCAGCAGCCAAGATGCGGCAGAGGAAGCTTTCTTT.

The chain is built from TRBV6-9 and TRBJ1-3, with TRBD1 identical over 8 bases. Germline V gene data show CDR1 as MNHGY and CDR2 as SVAAGI. The junction had 4 bases not matched to a gene; V was cut back by 6 bases and J by 0 bases. The CDR3 loop spans 15 amino acids. CDR3 DNA: TGTGCCAGCAGATTAACAGGGGGCTCTGGAAACACCATATATTTT. The encoded protein is CASRLTGGSGNTIYF.

This clonotype was found many times. This rearrangement joins TRBV7-9 to TRBJ1-6; 7 bases align to TRBD1. The CDR3 covers 14 residues. Germline CDR1 reads SEHNR; CDR2 reads FQNEAQ (reference sequence). V was clipped by 4 bases and J by 7 bases; unmatched bases: 4. The DNA for the CDR3 is TGTGCCAGCAGCTCGGGACAGACGAATTCACCCCTCCACTTT. The encoded protein is CASSSGQTNSPLHF.

There are a few counts of this clonotype. The V gene is TRBV5-1, the J gene TRBJ1-6; perhaps TRBD1 as D (6 bases). The length of the CDR3 is 14 residues. V was shortened by 2 bases and J by 7 bases, with 10 bases between the two germline ends. Germline CDR1 is SGHRS and CDR2 is YFSETQ. This CDR3 is CASSFEGDNSPLHF. CDR3 DNA: TGCGCCAGCAGCTTTGAGGGGGACAATTCACCCCTCCACTTT. Supplemented by reference TRBV5-1 and TRBJ1-6, the full variable domain reads KAGVTQTPRYLIKTRGQQVTLSCSPISGHRSVSWYQQTPGQGLQFLFEYFSETQRNKGNFPGRFSGRQFSNSRSEMNVSTLELGDSALYLCASSFEGDNSPLHFGNGTRLTVT.

This clonotype has a handful of counts. This sequence may be a read error, since a much larger clone differs from it by one base. The genes are TRBV12-3 or TRBV12-4 and TRBJ2-4; 9 bases are shared with TRBD1. This CDR3 contains 14 residues. Trimming took 2 bases from V and 9 from J; bases not matched to a gene: 5. CDR3 sequence reads: CASSLRTGVGIQYF. The CDR3, as DNA: TGTGCCAGCAGTTTACGGACAGGGGTGGGCATTCAGTACTTC.

This clonotype was seen repeatedly, ten times or more. The genes are TRBV28 and TRBJ2-3, with D possibly being TRBD1 (5 bases). This CDR3 region has 13 residues. Deletions cut 7 bases from V and 7 bases from J, with 15 bases between. Germline V gives CDR1 MDHEN, CDR2 SYDVKM. Here the CDR3 DNA reads TGTGCCAGCAACCCCCCAGGGTACCATACGCAGTATTTT. Its translation is CASNPPGYHTQYF. Supplemented by reference TRBV28 and TRBJ2-3, the full variable domain reads DVKVTQSSRYLVKRTGEKVFLECVQDMDHENMFWYRQDPGLGLRLIYFSYDVKMKEKGDIPEGYSVSREKKERFSLILESASTNQTSMYLCASNPPGYHTQYFGPGTRLTVL.

This chain connects TRBV24-1 to TRBJ2-1, with TRBD2 matching 10 bases. The CDR3 consists of 13 residues. Germline V gene lookup returns CDR1 KGHDR and CDR2 SFDVKD. Trimming cost V 8 bases and J 8 bases; bases outside gene matches: 5. The CDR3 here is CATILAGVDEQFF. For the CDR3, the DNA is TGTGCCACCATCCTAGCGGGAGTCGATGAGCAGTTCTTC.

The V call is TRBV6-4, the J call TRBJ2-2, with D unclear. Germline lookup yields CDR1 MRHNA and CDR2 SNTAGT. This CDR3 has 14 residues. V lost 10 bases to trimming and J lost 3 bases, with 15 bases between them. CDR3 sequence: CANTIPRYTGELFF. The CDR3, as DNA: TGTGCCAACACCATTCCCCGGTACACCGGGGAGCTGTTTTTT.

Only a few counts were recorded for this clonotype. The V and J genes are TRBV4-1 and TRBJ2-2, with 9 bases that match TRBD1. V was clipped by 3 bases and J by 1 base; unmatched bases: 6. CDR1 MGHRA and CDR2 YSYEKL come from the germline V gene. The CDR3 length is 17 residues. CDR3 sequence (DNA): TGCGCCAGCAGCCATTTTCCGGGACAGGGGAACACCGGGGAGCTGTTTTTT. It codes for CASSHFPGQGNTGELFF.

This clonotype came up many times. This chain uses TRBV7-2 with TRBJ2-7; TRBD2 is a possible D gene (5 bases). With 1 base removed from V and 5 bases from J, the gap between germline ends came to 12 bases. Looked up from germline, CDR1 is SGHTA and CDR2 is FQGNSA. CDR3 length: 14 residues. Here the CDR3 reads CASSLEASSHEQYF. CDR3 DNA sequence: TGTGCCAGCAGCTTAGAGGCTAGCAGCCACGAGCAGTACTTC.

There are a few counts of this clonotype. The V gene is TRBV27, the J gene TRBJ1-1, with D perhaps matching TRBD1 (5 bases). V lost 2 bases and J lost 3, with 13 bases in between. This CDR3 comprises 15 residues. Per germline, CDR1 MNHEY and CDR2 SMNVEV (reference sequence). CDR3 region: CASSLAHRRDTEAFF. The CDR3 DNA is TGTGCCAGCAGTTTAGCCCACCGCAGGGACACTGAAGCTTTCTTT.

This clonotype was counted at least ten times. This chain connects TRBV10-3 to TRBJ2-7, with 8 bases matching TRBD2. Germline CDR1 ENHRY, CDR2 SYGVKD. CDR3 length: 16 amino acids. The ends lost 0 bases at V and 6 bases at J; junction bases unmatched: 10. The DNA for the CDR3 is TGTGCCATCAGTGAGTCCCAGGCGCTAGCGGGTAGCGAGCAGTACTTC. It is translated as CAISESQALAGSEQYF.

This clonotype showed up many times. V usage is TRBV7-9 and J usage is TRBJ2-7, with 10 bases matching TRBD2. Looked up from germline, CDR1 is SEHNR and CDR2 is FQNEAQ (reference sequence). Trimming removed 5 bases from V and 2 bases from J; junction bases left unmatched: 9. CDR3 length: 16 amino acids. The chain's CDR3 is CASSPPTSGSTYEQYF. Here the CDR3 DNA reads TGTGCCAGCAGCCCCCCGACTAGCGGGTCGACCTACGAGCAGTACTTC.